The clone carrying this TCR beta chain was seen only a few times. The CDR3 has 15 residues. Germline V gene sequence: CDR1 SGHTA, CDR2 FQGNSA. V dropped 1 base and J dropped 2 bases, with 8 bases sitting between them. This sample was included in a study of identical twins. One entry per CDR3 protein results from TCRdb running MiXCR on the 5' RACE reads. Of 450,000 to 650,000 distinct CDR3 sequences in the sample, around a tenth were seen once. This same sample was also part of a study on yellow fever vaccine responses in identical twins.

Source material: PBMCs. The V gene is TRBV7-2, the J gene TRBJ2-2; D unresolved. This sequence was found in a woman aged 18-29 years in good health. In DNA, the CDR3 is TGTGCCAGCAGCTTAGATAACAGAAACACCGGGGAGCTGTTTTTT. Protein: CASSLDNRNTGELFF.